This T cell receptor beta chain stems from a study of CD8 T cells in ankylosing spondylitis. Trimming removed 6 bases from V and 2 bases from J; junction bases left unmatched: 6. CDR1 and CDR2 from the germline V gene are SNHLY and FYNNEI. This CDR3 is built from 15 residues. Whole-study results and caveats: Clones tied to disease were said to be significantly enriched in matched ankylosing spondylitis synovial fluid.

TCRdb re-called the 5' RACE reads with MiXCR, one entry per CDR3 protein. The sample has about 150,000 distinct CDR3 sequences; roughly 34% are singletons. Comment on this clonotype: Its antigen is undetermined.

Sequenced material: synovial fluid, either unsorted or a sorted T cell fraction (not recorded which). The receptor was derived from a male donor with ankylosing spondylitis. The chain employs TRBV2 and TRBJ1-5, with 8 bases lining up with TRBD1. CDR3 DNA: TGTGCCAGCAGGGCGACAGGGGTGGGCAATCAGCCCCAGCATTTT. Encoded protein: CASRATGVGNQPQHF.